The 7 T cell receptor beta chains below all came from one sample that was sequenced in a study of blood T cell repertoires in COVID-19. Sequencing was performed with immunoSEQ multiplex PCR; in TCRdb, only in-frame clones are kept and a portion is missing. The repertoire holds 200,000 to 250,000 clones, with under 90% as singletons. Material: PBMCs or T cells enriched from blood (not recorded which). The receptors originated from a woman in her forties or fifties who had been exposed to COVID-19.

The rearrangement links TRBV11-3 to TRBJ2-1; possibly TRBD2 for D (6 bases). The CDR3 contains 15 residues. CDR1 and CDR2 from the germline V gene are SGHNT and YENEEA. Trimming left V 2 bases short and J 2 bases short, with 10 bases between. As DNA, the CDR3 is TGTGCCAGCAGCTTATCGGGGGTGCCCTACAATGAGCAGTTCTTC. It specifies CASSLSGVPYNEQFF. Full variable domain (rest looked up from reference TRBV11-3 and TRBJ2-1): EAGVVQSPRYKIIEKKQPVAFWCNPISGHNTLYWYLQNLGQGPELLIRYENEEAVDDSQLPKDRFSAERLKGVDSTLKIQPAELGDSAVYLCASSLSGVPYNEQFFGPGTRLTVL.

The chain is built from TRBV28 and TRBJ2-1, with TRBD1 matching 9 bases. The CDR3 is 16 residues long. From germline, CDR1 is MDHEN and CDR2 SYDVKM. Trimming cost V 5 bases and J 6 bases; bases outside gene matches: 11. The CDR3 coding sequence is TGTGCCAGCAGTGCCCCACAGGGGGCGCGGGGCAATGAGCAGTTCTTC. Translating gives CASSAPQGARGNEQFF. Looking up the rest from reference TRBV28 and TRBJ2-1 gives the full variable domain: DVKVTQSSRYLVKRTGEKVFLECVQDMDHENMFWYRQDPGLGLRLIYFSYDVKMKEKGDIPEGYSVSREKKERFSLILESASTNQTSMYLCASSAPQGARGNEQFFGPGTRLTVL.

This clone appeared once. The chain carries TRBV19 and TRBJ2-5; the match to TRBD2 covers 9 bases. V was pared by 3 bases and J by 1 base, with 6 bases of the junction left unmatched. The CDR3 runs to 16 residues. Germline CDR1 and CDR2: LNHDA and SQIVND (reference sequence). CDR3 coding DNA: TGTGCCAGTAGTATCTCCCTAGCGGGAACCCAAGAGACCCAGTACTTC. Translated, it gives CASSISLAGTQETQYF.

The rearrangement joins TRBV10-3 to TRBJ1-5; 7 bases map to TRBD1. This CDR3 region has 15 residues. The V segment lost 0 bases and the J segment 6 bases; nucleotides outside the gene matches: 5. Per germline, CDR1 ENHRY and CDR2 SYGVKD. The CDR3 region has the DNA TGTGCCATCAGTGAGTCGACTCAGGGGGGTCAGCCCCAGCATTTT. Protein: CAISESTQGGQPQHF.

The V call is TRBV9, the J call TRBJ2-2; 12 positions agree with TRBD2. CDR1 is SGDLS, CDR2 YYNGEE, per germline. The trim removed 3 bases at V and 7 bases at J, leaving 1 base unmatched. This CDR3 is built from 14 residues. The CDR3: CASSGLAGVGELFF. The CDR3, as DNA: TGTGCCAGCAGCGGACTAGCGGGGGTCGGGGAGCTGTTTTTT.

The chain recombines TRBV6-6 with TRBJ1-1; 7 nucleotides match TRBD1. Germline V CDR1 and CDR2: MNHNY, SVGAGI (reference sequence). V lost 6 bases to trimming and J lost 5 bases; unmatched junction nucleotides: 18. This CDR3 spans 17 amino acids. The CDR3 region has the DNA TGTGCCAGCAGCCGACCTAGGACAGGCAGGGTGGAGACTGAAGCTTTCTTT. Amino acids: CASSRPRTGRVETEAFF.

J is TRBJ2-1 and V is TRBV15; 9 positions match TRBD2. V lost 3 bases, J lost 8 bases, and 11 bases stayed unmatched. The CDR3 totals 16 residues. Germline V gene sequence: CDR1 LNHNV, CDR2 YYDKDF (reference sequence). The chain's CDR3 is CATSRGASGVGHEQFF. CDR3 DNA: TGTGCCACCAGCAGGGGGGCTAGCGGGGTAGGTCATGAGCAGTTCTTC.